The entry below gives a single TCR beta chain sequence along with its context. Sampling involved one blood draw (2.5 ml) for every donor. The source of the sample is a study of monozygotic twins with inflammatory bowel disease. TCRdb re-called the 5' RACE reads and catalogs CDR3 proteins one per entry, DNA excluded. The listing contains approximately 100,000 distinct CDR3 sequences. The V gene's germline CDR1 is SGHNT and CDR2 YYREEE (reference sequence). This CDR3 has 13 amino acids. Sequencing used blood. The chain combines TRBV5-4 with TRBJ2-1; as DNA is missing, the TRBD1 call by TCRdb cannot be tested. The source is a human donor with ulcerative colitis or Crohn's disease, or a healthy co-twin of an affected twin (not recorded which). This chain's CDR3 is CASSFRGGNEQFF.